These 15 T cell receptor beta chains share one sample of origin, sequenced in a study of cytomegalovirus exposure and HLA in healthy donors. Primers for the PCR totalled 60 Vbeta and 13 Jbeta. TCRdb's table, derived via immunoSEQ multiplex PCR, lists solely in-frame clones and lacks some. Among some 150,000 clones, 50% to 75% were seen once, and the ten largest hold about 7.1%. The sequenced sample was PBMCs. All receptors come from a woman aged 55-75 years in good health and CMV-seropositive.

This clone was seen only once. The V call is TRBV5-4, the J call TRBJ1-1, with D unresolved. The CDR3 runs to 14 residues. The ends were cut back, 2 bases at V and 1 base at J, with 9 bases in the middle. Germline CDR1 and CDR2: SGHNT and YYREEE (reference sequence). The CDR3 here is CASSLGGRNTEAFF. The CDR3 DNA is TGTGCCAGCAGCTTAGGCGGTCGGAACACTGAAGCTTTCTTT.

V is TRBV2 and J is TRBJ1-2; D is unresolved. CDR3 length equals 12 residues. The V gene's germline CDR1 is SNHLY and CDR2 FYNNEI. The ends were cut back, 10 bases at V and 6 bases at J, with 15 bases in the middle. CDR3 DNA sequence: TGTGCCACCGGAGGCAGAACCAATGGCTACACCTTC. It translates to CATGGRTNGYTF.

This clone has only a few counts. In DNA, the CDR3 is TGTGCCTCCGGGACAGATGGAAACACCATATATTTT. It is translated as CASGTDGNTIYF. V gene TRBV30 combines with J gene TRBJ1-3; 7 bases fit TRBD1. V lost 7 bases to trimming and J lost 3 bases; unmatched junction nucleotides: 3. The CDR3 consists of 12 residues. CDR1 and CDR2 (germline): GTSNPN, SVGIG (reference sequence).

The chain joins TRBV19 to TRBJ1-5; TRBD1 might be the D (5 bases). The germline V and J ends were trimmed by 2 bases and 7 bases, with 12 bases remaining between them. CDR1 and CDR2 from the germline V gene are LNHDA and SQIVND (reference sequence). This CDR3 contains 14 residues. The CDR3 here is CASSIQGARQPQHF. CDR3 nucleotide sequence: TGTGCCAGTAGTATACAAGGGGCTAGGCAGCCCCAGCATTTT. The full variable domain, its missing parts supplied by reference TRBV19 and TRBJ1-5, is DGGITQSPKYLFRKEGQNVTLSCEQNLNHDAMYWYRQDPGQGLRLIYYSQIVNDFQKGDIAEGYSVSREKKESFPLTVTSAQKNPTAFYLCASSIQGARQPQHFGDGTRLSIL.

The chain employs TRBV4-3 and TRBJ2-3, with a tentative D call TRBD1 (6 bases). CDR3 size: 16 residues. V was clipped by 1 base and J by 1 base, with 12 bases between them. In germline, CDR1 is LGHNA, CDR2 YSLEER. CDR3 in DNA: TGCGCCAGCAGCCAAGTACAGGGTAGGGGCACAGATACGCAGTATTTT. This codes for CASSQVQGRGTDTQYF.

This clone has only one observation. This chain connects TRBV27 to TRBJ2-5, with 8 bases lining up with TRBD1. J lost 0 bases, V lost 8 bases, and 5 bases had no gene match. Per the germline V gene, CDR1 is MNHEY and CDR2 is SMNVEV (reference sequence). This CDR3 contains 14 residues. CDR3 DNA: TGTGCCAGCCGGGACAGGACGTACCAAGAGACCCAGTACTTC. Amino acids: CASRDRTYQETQYF.

V and J are TRBV5-8 and TRBJ2-3; TRBD2 aligns across 10 bases. V shed 1 base and J 5 bases; nucleotides not matched to a gene: 7. Germline V gene lookup returns CDR1 SGHTS and CDR2 YDEGEE. This CDR3 has 16 residues. The CDR3 nucleotides are TGTGCCAGCAGCTTGAGCCCAGCGGGAGGGCAAGATACGCAGTATTTT. This gives the protein CASSLSPAGGQDTQYF.

The chain links TRBV19 to TRBJ1-1; weak D call: TRBD1 (6 bases). Germline V gene lookup returns CDR1 LNHDA and CDR2 SQIVND (reference sequence). The length of the CDR3 is 15 residues. Trimming pared 3 bases from V and 7 bases from J, leaving 18 bases between. CDR3 sequence (DNA): TGTGCCAGTAGTATCTACTACAGGGCCGTAGATGAAGCTTTCTTT. It is translated as CASSIYYRAVDEAFF.

This clone was seen only a few times. The J gene is TRBJ1-2, the V gene TRBV28; D perhaps matches TRBD1 (6 bases). Germline CDR1 and CDR2: MDHEN and SYDVKM. Trimming took off 3 bases at V and 1 base at J, with 9 bases between the two ends. The CDR3 consists of 14 residues. This CDR3 reads CASSFGTSNYGYTF. The DNA of the CDR3 is TGTGCCAGCAGTTTCGGGACAAGTAACTATGGCTACACCTTC.

The V gene is TRBV11-2, the J gene TRBJ1-1, with D perhaps matching TRBD1 (6 bases). The CDR3 consists of 13 residues. V was shortened by 6 bases and J by 1 base, with 9 bases between the two germline ends. Germline loops: CDR1 SGHAT, CDR2 FQNNGV. CDR3 loop: CASRPGANTEAFF. The CDR3 nucleotides are TGTGCCAGCAGGCCAGGGGCGAACACTGAAGCTTTCTTT.

V gene TRBV5-1 combines with J gene TRBJ2-4; the D gene is possibly TRBD2 (5 bases). The length of the CDR3 is 15 residues. Germline CDR1 reads SGHRS; CDR2 reads YFSETQ. V shed 0 bases and J shed 5 bases, with 12 bases lying between them. The CDR3 coding sequence is TGCGCCAGCAGCTTGGAGGCGGCGGAGGAAAACATTCAGTACTTC. This codes for CASSLEAAEENIQYF. The entire variable domain, with the rest obtained from reference TRBV5-1 and TRBJ2-4, is as follows: KAGVTQTPRYLIKTRGQQVTLSCSPISGHRSVSWYQQTPGQGLQFLFEYFSETQRNKGNFPGRFSGRQFSNSRSEMNVSTLELGDSALYLCASSLEAAEENIQYFGAGTRLSVL.

This clone was detected only a few times. This rearrangement joins TRBV28 to TRBJ2-6, with TRBD1 as a possible D gene (6 bases). CDR1 is MDHEN and CDR2 is SYDVKM in the germline V gene. The CDR3 extends over 15 amino acids. Trimming removed 10 bases from V and 2 bases from J, with 15 bases in between. CDR3 residues: CATTDRLTGANVLTF. As DNA, the CDR3 is TGTGCCACCACGGACAGACTCACTGGGGCCAACGTCCTGACTTTC.

This sequence joins TRBV10-3 and TRBJ2-1; 9 bases agree with TRBD2. This CDR3 has 16 residues. The V and J ends lost 8 bases and 5 bases, in that order; junction bases with no gene match: 13. Looked up from germline, CDR1 is ENHRY and CDR2 is SYGVKD. CDR3 DNA: TGTGCCATCGGGTCGAAAACTAGCGGGCCGAACAATGAGCAGTTCTTC. It translates to CAIGSKTSGPNNEQFF.

The chain couples TRBV7-9 to TRBJ2-2, with 10 bases aligning to TRBD1. From germline, CDR1 is SEHNR and CDR2 FQNEAQ (reference sequence). CDR3 length: 18 residues. The V gene end was trimmed by 2 bases and the J gene end by 3 bases; junction bases not matched to a gene: 9. DNA for the CDR3: TGTGCCAGCAGCTTACCCGCGGACAGGGGGTTGTACACCGGGGAGCTGTTTTTT. The encoded protein is CASSLPADRGLYTGELFF.

This clone was observed a few times. The chain couples TRBV6-1 to TRBJ1-1; 7 bases are shared with TRBD1. Germline CDR1 reads MNHNS; CDR2 reads SASEGT. The CDR3 loop spans 12 amino acids. V lost 3 bases and J lost 9; bases outside the gene matches: 4. In DNA, the CDR3 is TGTGCCAGCAGTGAGAGGGACAGTAAAGCTTTCTTT. This encodes CASSERDSKAFF.